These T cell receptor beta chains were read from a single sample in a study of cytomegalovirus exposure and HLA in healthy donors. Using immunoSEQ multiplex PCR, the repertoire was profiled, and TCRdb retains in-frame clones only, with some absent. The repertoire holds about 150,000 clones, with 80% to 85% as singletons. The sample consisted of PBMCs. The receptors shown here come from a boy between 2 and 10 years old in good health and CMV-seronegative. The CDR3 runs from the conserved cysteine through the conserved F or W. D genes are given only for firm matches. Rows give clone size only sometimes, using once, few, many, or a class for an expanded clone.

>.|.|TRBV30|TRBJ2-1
TGTGCCTGGAGTATGGGGACACCTAGCTCCTACAATGAGCAGTTCTTC
CAWSMGTPSSYNEQFF
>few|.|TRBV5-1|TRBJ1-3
TGCGCCAGCAGCCCCGGGACAACTGGAAACACCATATATTTT
CASSPGTTGNTIYF
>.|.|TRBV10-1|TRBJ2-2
TGCGCCAGCAGTGAGCCGGGAGTGAACACCGGGGAGCTGTTTTTT
CASSEPGVNTGELFF
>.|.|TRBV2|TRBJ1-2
TGTGCCAGCAGTGAACAGGGGACGAGTGACTATGGCTACACCTTC
CASSEQGTSDYGYTF
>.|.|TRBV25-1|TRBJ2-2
TGTGCCAGCAGTAAACAGGACGGGGAGCTGTTTTTT
CASSKQDGELFF
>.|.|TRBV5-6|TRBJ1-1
TGTGCCAGCAGCTTAGCGCCGAACACTGAAGCTTTCTTT
CASSLAPNTEAFF
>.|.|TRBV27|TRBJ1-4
TGTGCCAGCTCGGCCTGGGCATCGGTAACTAATGAAAAACTGTTTTTT
CASSAWASVTNEKLFF
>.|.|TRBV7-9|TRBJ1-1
TGTGCCAGCAGCTTAGCACCCGTCACGGTCGAAGCTTTCTTT
CASSLAPVTVEAFF
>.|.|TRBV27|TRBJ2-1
TGTGCCAGCAGGATGGGCCCGGAGGGCAATGAGCAGTTCTTC
CASRMGPEGNEQFF
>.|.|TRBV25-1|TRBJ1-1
TGTGCCAGCAGTGATCCTCCTGAAGCTTTCTTT
CASSDPPEAFF
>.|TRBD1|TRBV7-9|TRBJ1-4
TGTGCCAGCAGCTTTGATGTCAGGGGGCGAGTTGAAAAACTGTTTTTT
CASSFDVRGRVEKLFF
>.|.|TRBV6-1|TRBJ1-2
TGTGCCAGCAGTGAGGGGCCAGACTCTAACTATGGCTACACCTTC
CASSEGPDSNYGYTF
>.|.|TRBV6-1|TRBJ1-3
TGTGCCAGCAGATACGACGGGAGCTCTGGAAACACCATATATTTT
CASRYDGSSGNTIYF
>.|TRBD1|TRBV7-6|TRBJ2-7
TGTGCCAGCAGCTTAGAGACAGGGGGGGTTCGGCACGAGCAGTACTTC
CASSLETGGVRHEQYF
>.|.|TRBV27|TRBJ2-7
TGTGCCAGCAGTTTAATTCACAGACCCTCCGACGAGCAGTACTTC
CASSLIHRPSDEQYF
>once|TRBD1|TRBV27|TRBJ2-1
TGTGCCAGCAGTGCATGGACAGGGGGGGATAGGGATGAGCAGTTCTTC
CASSAWTGGDRDEQFF
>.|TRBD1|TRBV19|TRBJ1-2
TGTGCCAGTAGGACTGACAGGGCGGGAGGCTACACCTTC
CASRTDRAGGYTF
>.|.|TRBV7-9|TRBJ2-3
TGTGCCAGCAGGCTTATGAGTGGGCCAGATACGCAGTATTTT
CASRLMSGPDTQYF
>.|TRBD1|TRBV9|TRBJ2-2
TGTGCCAGCAGCCCGATAAGGCAACAGGGGTGGCCGAACACCGGGGAGCTGTTTTTT
CASSPIRQQGWPNTGELFF
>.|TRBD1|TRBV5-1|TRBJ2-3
TGCGCCAGCAGCCACGACAGGGGATCAGATACGCAGTATTTT
CASSHDRGSDTQYF
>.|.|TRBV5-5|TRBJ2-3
TGTGCCAGCAGCCGAGATCCAACCACAGATACGCAGTATTTT
CASSRDPTTDTQYF
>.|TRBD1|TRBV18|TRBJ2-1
TGTGCCAGCTCACGGAAGGGACAGGGGAGTTCCTACAATGAGCAGTTCTTC
CASSRKGQGSSYNEQFF
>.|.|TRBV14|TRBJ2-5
TGTGCCAGCAGCCAAGAGGGCGTGGGCGTTTATGAGACCCAGTACTTC
CASSQEGVGVYETQYF
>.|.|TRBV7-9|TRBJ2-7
TGTGCCAGCAGCCCAAAAGCGGGTCCCGTCTACGAGCAGTACTTC
CASSPKAGPVYEQYF
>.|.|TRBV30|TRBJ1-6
TGTGCCTGGGGGAGGGACCCCGTTAGTTCACCCCTCCACTTT
CAWGRDPVSSPLHF
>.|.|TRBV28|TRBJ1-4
TGTGCCAGCAGACTAACGGGGTTTAGGCGAGAAAAACTGTTTTTT
CASRLTGFRREKLFF
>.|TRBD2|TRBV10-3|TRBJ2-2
TGTGCCATCAGTGAGTCGGGTGGTAGCGGGAGTTGGAACACCGGGGAGCTGTTTTTT
CAISESGGSGSWNTGELFF
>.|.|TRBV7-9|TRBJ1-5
TGTGCCAGCAGCCGGACAGGCAATCAGCCCCAGCATTTT
CASSRTGNQPQHF
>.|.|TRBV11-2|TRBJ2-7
TGTGCCAGCGGGGGGGCGTGGGAGCAGTACTTC
CASGGAWEQYF
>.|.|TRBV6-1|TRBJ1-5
TGTGCCAGCAGTGACGGCAATAGGAGGGCCTATCAGCCCCAGCATTTT
CASSDGNRRAYQPQHF
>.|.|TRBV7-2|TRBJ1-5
TGTGCCAGCAGCTTAGGGGTGGGGAGGCCTCAGCCCCAGCATTTT
CASSLGVGRPQPQHF
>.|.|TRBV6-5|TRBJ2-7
TGTGCCAGCAGTTACTCTCCAGGGGACTACGAGCAGTACTTC
CASSYSPGDYEQYF
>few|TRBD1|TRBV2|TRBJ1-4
TGTGCCAGCAGTGAAGCGCAGGGGGCGGGTGAAAAACTGTTTTTT
CASSEAQGAGEKLFF
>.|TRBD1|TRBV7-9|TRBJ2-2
TGTGCCAGCAGCGCGAGGACAGGGGAGAACACCGGGGAGCTGTTTTTT
CASSARTGENTGELFF
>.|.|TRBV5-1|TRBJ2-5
TGCGCCAGCAGCTTGGAGTACAAAGAGACCCAGTACTTC
CASSLEYKETQYF
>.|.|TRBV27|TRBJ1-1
TGTGCCAGCGGAGACTATCTGGGGATGAACACTGAAGCTTTCTTT
CASGDYLGMNTEAFF
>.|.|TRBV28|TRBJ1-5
TGTGCCAGCAGTTTATCCCCCAAAATGAGGAGAAATCAGCCCCAGCATTTT
CASSLSPKMRRNQPQHF
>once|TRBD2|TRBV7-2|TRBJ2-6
TGTGCCAGCAGCATGGGAGGGTCTGGGGCCAACGTCCTGACTTTC
CASSMGGSGANVLTF
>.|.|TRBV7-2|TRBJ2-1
TGTGCCAGCAGCTCCCTTAGGGGGAGTGCCTACAATGAGCAGTTCTTC
CASSSLRGSAYNEQFF
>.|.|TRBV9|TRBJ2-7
TGTGCCAGCAGCGCTACAGGGACCTACGAGCAGTACTTC
CASSATGTYEQYF
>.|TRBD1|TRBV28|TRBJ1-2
TGTGCCAGCGGATTAACAGGGACAGGGGGCGGAATTAACTATGGCTACACCTTC
CASGLTGTGGGINYGYTF
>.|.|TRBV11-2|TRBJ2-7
TGTGCCAGCAGCTTGCAACTAGGGTCCTACGAGCAGTACTTC
CASSLQLGSYEQYF
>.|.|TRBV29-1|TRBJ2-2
TGCAGCGTTGTCCGCGCACGGACCGGGGAGCTGTTTTTT
CSVVRARTGELFF
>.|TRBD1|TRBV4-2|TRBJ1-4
TGTGCCAGCAGCCGTACAGGGGGCGCGGAAAAACTGTTTTTT
CASSRTGGAEKLFF
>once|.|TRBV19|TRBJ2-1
TGTGCCAGTAGTAACGGCGGTCACAATGAGCAGTTCTTC
CASSNGGHNEQFF
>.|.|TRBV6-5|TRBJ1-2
TGTGCCAGCAGGGTCGGGGGGAGCTATGGCTACACCTTC
CASRVGGSYGYTF
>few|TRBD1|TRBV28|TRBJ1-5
TGTGCCAGCAGTTGGGGACAGGGGAATCAGCCCCAGCATTTT
CASSWGQGNQPQHF
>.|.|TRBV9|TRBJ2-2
TGTGCCAGCAGCGTAGCCCCTGGCGGGACGAACACCGGGGAGCTGTTTTTT
CASSVAPGGTNTGELFF
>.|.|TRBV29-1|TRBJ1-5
TGCAGCGTCCTATATGCCGGGTCTGGCAATCAGCCCCAGCATTTT
CSVLYAGSGNQPQHF